A single sample gave rise to the 31 T cell receptor beta chains below, sequenced in a study of blood T cell repertoires in COVID-19. Here immunoSEQ multiplex PCR was the method, and the copy in TCRdb shows in-frame clones only, minus some. The sample yields 250,000 to 300,000 clones, roughly 88% seen once. Sequenced: PBMCs or T cells enriched from blood (not recorded which). All receptors come from a woman between 40 and 50 years old with acute COVID-19.

The count of this clone is one. V usage is TRBV28 and J usage is TRBJ1-4, with 7 bases fitting TRBD1. CDR1 is MDHEN, CDR2 SYDVKM, per germline. J gave up 2 bases and V 4 bases, and 4 bases lay outside the gene matches. This CDR3 spans 15 amino acids. The CDR3 DNA follows: TGTGCCAGCAGTTCAAAGGGGGCGACTAATGAAAAACTGTTTTTT. Protein sequence: CASSSKGATNEKLFF.

This clone occurred once. The same CDR3 arises from other DNA sequences in this sample as well. The V gene is TRBV28, the J gene TRBJ1-5, with D perhaps matching TRBD1 (5 bases). The V end lost 3 bases, the J end lost 2 bases, and 11 bases lay between the germline ends. The CDR3 is 15 amino acids. Looked up from germline, CDR1 is MDHEN and CDR2 is SYDVKM. In DNA form, the CDR3 reads TGTGCCAGCAGTTTGGGCGGGGGAGGCAATCAGCCCCAGCATTTT. Amino acid sequence: CASSLGGGGNQPQHF.

The J gene is TRBJ2-2, the V gene TRBV2; TRBD1 aligns across 8 bases. The germline CDR1 and CDR2 sequences are SNHLY and FYNNEI. CDR3 size: 16 residues. The J segment lost 8 bases and the V segment lost 8 bases, leaving 16 bases of the junction unmatched. The CDR3 loop is CASLGVPRTGLGELFF. The CDR3 bases are TGTGCCAGCTTAGGTGTTCCCAGGACAGGGCTTGGGGAGCTGTTTTTT.

This rearrangement joins TRBV5-4 to TRBJ2-3; TRBD1 agrees at 8 bases. This CDR3 has 15 residues. V lost 3 bases and J lost 3; bases outside the gene matches: 6. The germline V gene encodes CDR1 SGHNT and CDR2 YYREEE (reference sequence). The CDR3 DNA is TGTGCCAGCAGCTCGGGACAGGTCCGGACAGATACGCAGTATTTT. This sequence encodes CASSSGQVRTDTQYF.

The V call is TRBV5-1, the J call TRBJ1-1; D not certain. Germline-derived CDR1 and CDR2 are SGHRS and YFSETQ. This CDR3 has 14 residues. V lost 0 bases to trimming and J lost 4 bases, with 10 bases between them. This chain's CDR3 is CASSLGGFSTEAFF. Here the CDR3 DNA reads TGCGCCAGCAGCTTGGGAGGTTTCAGCACTGAAGCTTTCTTT.

This sequence joins TRBV19 and TRBJ1-5, with 7 positions matching TRBD1. This CDR3 spans 19 amino acids. Per the germline V gene, CDR1 is LNHDA and CDR2 is SQIVND (reference sequence). Trimming removed 3 bases from V and 0 bases from J; junction bases left unmatched: 14. The CDR3 sequence is CASSMDPAGGSYSNQPQHF. In DNA form, the CDR3 reads TGTGCCAGTAGTATGGATCCGGCAGGGGGAAGTTATAGCAATCAGCCCCAGCATTTT.

This sequence joins TRBV4-1 and TRBJ2-3; 9 bases align to TRBD1. J gave up 4 bases and V 1 base, and 9 bases lay outside the gene matches. Per germline, CDR1 MGHRA and CDR2 YSYEKL. The CDR3 loop spans 17 amino acids. The CDR3 sequence is CASSQVPGQGRPDTQYF. CDR3 DNA: TGCGCCAGCAGCCAAGTCCCTGGACAGGGGAGACCAGATACGCAGTATTTT.

CDR3 protein: CASSAWTGTRVGDTDTQYF. CDR3 bases: TGTGCCAGCAGCGCGTGGACCGGGACTAGAGTTGGGGACACAGATACGCAGTATTTT. This rearrangement joins TRBV3-1 (or the pseudogene TRBV3-2) to TRBJ2-3; 8 nucleotides line up with TRBD2. J gave up 2 bases and V 5 bases, and 18 bases lay outside the gene matches. The CDR3 runs to 19 residues. CDR1 and CDR2 (germline): LGHDT, YNNKEL (reference sequence).

J is TRBJ2-2 and V is TRBV6-2 or TRBV6-3; D perhaps matches TRBD2 (6 bases). The CDR3 runs to 17 residues. With 0 bases removed from V and 4 bases from J, the gap between germline ends came to 15 bases. The germline CDR1 and CDR2 sequences are MNHEY and SVGEGT. The CDR3 sequence: CASSYSRVGRSTGELFF. The CDR3 DNA follows: TGTGCCAGCAGTTACTCGAGGGTCGGGAGAAGCACCGGGGAGCTGTTTTTT.

The chain has TRBV14 and TRBJ2-3, with D possibly TRBD1 on 5 matching bases. V lost 4 bases to trimming and J lost 11 bases, with 19 bases between them. Germline CDR1 and CDR2: SGHDN and FVKESK. There are 14 residues in the CDR3. The CDR3 is CASSPRRQGRGQYF. Written as DNA, the CDR3 is TGTGCCAGCAGCCCCAGACGTCAGGGAAGAGGGCAGTATTTT.

The V and J genes are TRBV6-2 or TRBV6-3 and TRBJ1-1; TRBD1 is a possible D gene (6 bases). Germline V gives CDR1 MNHEY, CDR2 SVGEGT. The germline V and J ends were trimmed by 2 bases and 5 bases, with 9 bases remaining between them. The CDR3 runs 13 residues. DNA of the CDR3: TGTGCCAGCAGTTACAATAGGGGGACTGAAGCTTTCTTT. Amino acids: CASSYNRGTEAFF.

This chain uses TRBV30 with TRBJ1-2, with D hard to call. Trimming cost V 4 bases and J 1 base, with 16 bases left between them. Germline V gives CDR1 GTSNPN, CDR2 SVGIG (reference sequence). The CDR3 sequence is 15 residues long. The CDR3 DNA reads TGTGCCTGGACGCGAGCGATCTTAAGTAACTATGGCTACACCTTC. Its translation is CAWTRAILSNYGYTF.

The chain uses TRBV11-2 and TRBJ2-6; tentative D call: TRBD1 (5 bases). The CDR3 extends over 15 amino acids. CDR1 and CDR2 (germline): SGHAT, FQNNGV. Trimming took 1 base from V and 2 from J, leaving 6 bases between them. CDR3 coding DNA: TGTGCCAGCAGCTTAGCCAGGGCTGGGGCCAACGTCCTGACTTTC. Protein: CASSLARAGANVLTF.

A remark on this clone: One junction end disagrees with the germline gene, perhaps due to a read error. The chain recombines TRBV2 with TRBJ1-2; D is perhaps TRBD1 (6 bases). The germline V gene encodes CDR1 SNHLY and CDR2 FYNNEI. The CDR3 loop spans 14 amino acids. CDR3 nucleotides: TGTGCCAGCAGCGAGCGTCCCAAGACAGGAAATATGCCTTTC. It codes for CASSERPKTGNMPF.

The count of this clone is one. The chain combines TRBV2 with TRBJ2-2; 12 nucleotides agree with TRBD1. Germline-derived CDR1 and CDR2 are SNHLY and FYNNEI. The CDR3 sequence is 18 residues long. Losses at the gene ends were 5 bases for V and 4 bases for J; bases not matched to a gene: 11. DNA for the CDR3: TGTGCCAGCAGTCCCCCGGGACAGGGGGCTAGTAGCACCGGGGAGCTGTTTTTT. It yields the protein CASSPPGQGASSTGELFF.

The chain employs TRBV7-9 and TRBJ2-2, with D hard to call. The CDR3 is made up of 15 amino acids. The ends were cut back, 5 bases at V and 3 bases at J, with 13 bases in the middle. Germline V gives CDR1 SEHNR, CDR2 FQNEAQ (reference sequence). CDR3 protein: CASSPPTVYTGELFF. In DNA form, the CDR3 reads TGTGCCAGCAGCCCCCCAACGGTCTACACCGGGGAGCTGTTTTTT.

The CDR3 region is CASSDRGGGNTIYF. CDR3 DNA sequence: TGTGCCAGTAGCGACAGGGGAGGTGGAAACACCATATATTTT. J is TRBJ1-3 and V is TRBV19, with 8 bases that match TRBD1. Germline V gene lookup returns CDR1 LNHDA and CDR2 SQIVND (reference sequence). This CDR3 has 14 residues. Trimming cost V 6 bases and J 3 bases; bases outside gene matches: 4.

This chain uses TRBV10-3 with TRBJ2-1, with TRBD2 matching 7 bases. Germline V gives CDR1 ENHRY, CDR2 SYGVKD. J gave up 3 bases and V 9 bases, and 8 bases lay outside the gene matches. The length of the CDR3 is 14 residues. The chain's CDR3 is CAINRGSVYNEQFF. DNA for the CDR3: TGTGCCATTAATCGCGGGAGTGTCTACAATGAGCAGTTCTTC.

This clone was counted once. V is TRBV3-1 (or the pseudogene TRBV3-2) and J is TRBJ2-1; D not certain. Per the germline V gene, CDR1 is LGHDT and CDR2 is YNNKEL (reference sequence). V gave up 9 bases and J gave up 4 bases, with 22 bases separating them. The CDR3 has 16 amino acids. CDR3 protein: CARPLFGYQKYNEQFF. CDR3 sequence (DNA): TGTGCCAGACCACTATTTGGCTACCAGAAATACAATGAGCAGTTCTTC.

The genes are TRBV28 and TRBJ1-1; D not resolved. This CDR3 is built from 15 residues. With 5 bases removed from V and 2 bases from J, the gap between germline ends came to 15 bases. Germline CDR1 reads MDHEN; CDR2 reads SYDVKM. CDR3 sequence (DNA): TGTGCCAGCAGTCTATACAGACAAACAAACACTGAAGCTTTCTTT. Protein product: CASSLYRQTNTEAFF.

The DNA for the CDR3 is TGCAGCGTCTCAAGTGCGGAGTCCCGTTCCTACGAGCAGTACTTC. Protein sequence: CSVSSAESRSYEQYF. The chain employs TRBV29-1 and TRBJ2-7; D is unclear. The germline V and J ends were trimmed by 6 bases and 1 base, with 19 bases remaining between them. The CDR3 runs to 15 residues. Looked up from germline, CDR1 is SQVTM and CDR2 is ANQGSEA.

The genes are TRBV28 and TRBJ1-5; no definite D call. Germline CDR1 MDHEN, CDR2 SYDVKM. This CDR3 region has 11 residues. Trimming removed 5 bases from V and 9 bases from J, with 8 bases in between. Written as DNA, the CDR3 is TGTGCCAGCAGTAGCAAACTGCCCCAGCATTTT. It translates to CASSSKLPQHF.

V gene TRBV13 combines with J gene TRBJ2-3, with D possibly being TRBD2 (5 bases). Germline CDR1 and CDR2: PRHDT and FYEKMQ (reference sequence). This CDR3 region has 16 residues. Trimming cost V 5 bases and J 0 bases, with 15 bases left between them. Here the CDR3 DNA reads TGTGCCAGCAGCCCCGCAGCGGCCCCTAGCACAGATACGCAGTATTTT. Encoded protein: CASSPAAAPSTDTQYF.

The V and J genes are TRBV5-4 and TRBJ2-3; 8 nucleotides line up with TRBD2. CDR1 is SGHNT, CDR2 YYREEE, per germline (reference sequence). The CDR3 sequence is 16 residues long. The CDR3 here is CATGKLAGSLTDTQYF. CDR3 DNA sequence: TGTGCGACCGGGAAGCTAGCGGGTTCCCTCACAGATACGCAGTATTTT. Filled out from reference TRBV5-4 and TRBJ2-3, the complete variable domain reads ETGVTQSPTHLIKTRGQQVTLRCSSQSGHNTVSWYQQALGQGPQFIFQYYREEENGRGNFPPRFSGLQFPNYSSELNVNALELDDSALYLCATGKLAGSLTDTQYFGPGTRLTVL.

This chain connects TRBV28 to TRBJ1-1; the D gene is possibly TRBD1 (5 bases). Germline V lookup: CDR1 MDHEN, CDR2 SYDVKM. There are 17 residues in the CDR3. V was clipped by 5 bases and J by 6 bases, with 25 bases between them. CDR3 nucleotide sequence: TGTGCCAGCAGTACCCTAAGGGTGTCAGGGAAATTGGCTGAAGCTTTCTTT. This sequence encodes CASSTLRVSGKLAEAFF.

This sequence joins TRBV27 and TRBJ1-2; D ambiguous. Germline CDR1 MNHEY, CDR2 SMNVEV (reference sequence). The germline V and J ends were trimmed by 4 bases and 6 bases, with 21 bases remaining between them. The CDR3 has 16 amino acids. The CDR3 protein is CASSSNPGGFNDGYTF. The CDR3 bases are TGTGCCAGCAGTTCCAATCCGGGAGGGTTTAATGATGGCTACACCTTC.

The V call is TRBV29-1, the J call TRBJ2-3; a weak D match, TRBD1 (6 bases). The CDR3 extends over 12 amino acids. The V end was cut by 6 bases, the J end by 3 bases, with 10 bases between. Per germline, CDR1 SQVTM and CDR2 ANQGSEA. The CDR3 DNA reads TGCAGCGTCAAGAGGGGGACAGATACGCAGTATTTT. Protein: CSVKRGTDTQYF.

The chain combines TRBV5-6 with TRBJ1-1; D gene ambiguous. The CDR3 has 14 amino acids. Per the germline V gene, CDR1 is SGHDT and CDR2 is YYEEEE. Trimming took off 0 bases at V and 5 bases at J, with 11 bases between the two ends. The CDR3 sequence is CASSLGAHGTEAFF. The CDR3 nucleotides are TGTGCCAGCAGCTTGGGGGCCCATGGGACTGAAGCTTTCTTT.

The CDR3 coding sequence is TGTGCCAGCAGTTTAATCGTTGGTAGTGGCTACACCTTC. Translation gives CASSLIVGSGYTF. The J gene is TRBJ1-2, the V gene TRBV28; D is uncertain. The CDR3 is 13 amino acids. The germline V gene encodes CDR1 MDHEN and CDR2 SYDVKM. Between the trimmed V and J ends, which lost 2 bases and 7 bases, there was a span of 11 bases.

This rearrangement joins TRBV7-3 to TRBJ2-1; the match to TRBD2 covers 8 bases. V dropped 5 bases and J dropped 0; count of bases not matched to a gene: 6. This CDR3 is built from 16 residues. The germline CDR1 and CDR2 sequences are SGHTA and FQGTGA. CDR3 in DNA: TGTGCCAGCAGCCTAATAGCGGGGAGCTCCTACAATGAGCAGTTCTTC. Protein: CASSLIAGSSYNEQFF.

V is TRBV21-1 and J is TRBJ2-5; the D segment call TRBD2 is taken from the table without a DNA check. TRBV21-1 is deemed a pseudogene. This CDR3 is built from 15 residues. CDR3 region: CASSKGSTGGETQYF. The CDR3 nucleotides read TGTGCCAGCAGCAAAGGGTCGACGGGAGGGGAGACCCAGTACTTC.